A selection of T cell receptor beta chains follows, all from one sample in a study of shared clonotypes between healthy human individuals. Measured with immunoSEQ multiplex PCR; TCRdb has only the in-frame clones, and not every one. The sample lists more than 400,000 clones, about 95% occurring once. The sequencing sample was made of naive CD4+ T cells sorted from blood. These receptors originate from a woman younger than 45 in good health. The CDR3 runs from the conserved cysteine through the conserved F or W. A D gene is named only where the DNA matches it firmly. Clone size is shown for a subset of rows, as once, few, many or a class of expanded clone.

J: TRBJ2-7; size: -; V: TRBV28; D: TRBD2; CDR3: CASTPSPGRARAYEQYF; DNA: TGTGCCAGCACCCCTTCCCCCGGGAGGGCCAGAGCCTACGAGCAGTACTTC
J: TRBJ2-7; size: once; V: TRBV28; D: TRBD1; CDR3: CASNPSTGGHYEQYF; DNA: TGTGCCAGCAACCCCTCAACAGGGGGCCACTACGAGCAGTACTTC
J: TRBJ2-2; size: -; V: TRBV6-5; D: -; CDR3: CASRKDRMGTGELFF; DNA: TGTGCCAGCAGAAAAGACAGGATGGGGACCGGGGAGCTGTTTTTT
J: TRBJ2-2; size: once; V: TRBV19; D: -; CDR3: CASSIARGNTGELFF; DNA: TGTGCCAGTAGTATAGCCAGGGGGAACACCGGGGAGCTGTTTTTT
J: TRBJ2-7; size: -; V: TRBV7-3; D: -; CDR3: CASSLTPGTFGEQYF; DNA: TGTGCCAGCAGCTTAACACCCGGGACTTTCGGCGAGCAGTACTTC
J: TRBJ2-7; size: once; V: TRBV28; D: TRBD1; CDR3: CASIDRTGNEQYF; DNA: TGTGCCAGCATCGACAGGACAGGGAACGAGCAGTACTTC
J: TRBJ2-7; size: -; V: TRBV2; D: -; CDR3: CASSEADRSQGQYF; DNA: TGTGCCAGCAGTGAAGCTGACAGGAGCCAGGGGCAGTACTTC
J: TRBJ2-7; size: few; V: TRBV5-1; D: TRBD2; CDR3: CASSFGTSGYEQYF; DNA: TGCGCCAGCAGCTTCGGGACTAGCGGCTACGAGCAGTACTTC
J: TRBJ1-2; size: -; V: TRBV6-1; D: -; CDR3: CASSELGTNQGYTF; DNA: TGTGCCAGCAGTGAATTAGGGACTAATCAGGGCTACACCTTC
J: TRBJ1-4; size: -; V: TRBV7-6; D: -; CDR3: CASSSSGPSEKLFF; DNA: TGTGCCAGCAGCTCCTCGGGCCCAAGCGAAAAACTGTTTTTT
J: TRBJ2-1; size: -; V: TRBV5-1; D: TRBD1; CDR3: CASQRDSSYNEQFF; DNA: TGCGCCAGCCAAAGGGACAGCTCCTACAATGAGCAGTTCTTC
J: TRBJ2-3; size: -; V: TRBV7-9; D: -; CDR3: CASSPRFQSTDTQYF; DNA: TGTGCCAGCAGCCCCCGTTTTCAGAGCACAGATACGCAGTATTTT
J: TRBJ2-6; size: -; V: TRBV15; D: -; CDR3: CATMGGANRAGANVLTF; DNA: TGTGCCACCATGGGGGGGGCGAACAGGGCCGGGGCCAACGTCCTGACTTTC
J: TRBJ2-5; size: -; V: TRBV14; D: -; CDR3: CASSIDWLQETQYF; DNA: TGTGCCAGCAGCATCGACTGGTTACAAGAGACCCAGTACTTC
J: TRBJ1-4; size: -; V: TRBV7-6; D: -; CDR3: CASSLGATNEKLFF; DNA: TGTGCCAGCAGCTTAGGGGCAACTAATGAAAAACTGTTTTTT
J: TRBJ2-5; size: once; V: TRBV13; D: TRBD2; CDR3: CASRQASGQETQYF; DNA: TGTGCCAGCAGACAGGCTAGCGGACAAGAGACCCAGTACTTC
J: TRBJ2-5; size: -; V: TRBV5-1; D: -; CDR3: CASSYGQEETQYF; DNA: TGCGCCAGTAGTTATGGCCAGGAAGAGACCCAGTACTTC
J: TRBJ2-5; size: once; V: TRBV6-6; D: -; CDR3: CASSYSTATQETQYF; DNA: TGTGCCAGCAGTTACTCGACGGCAACTCAAGAGACCCAGTACTTC
J: TRBJ1-5; size: -; V: TRBV6-1; D: TRBD1; CDR3: CASSDLPRTGGSGPQHF; DNA: TGTGCCAGCAGTGACTTGCCCAGGACAGGGGGGTCTGGACCCCAGCATTTT
J: TRBJ1-1; size: -; V: TRBV28; D: -; CDR3: CASSLPFRGRSPVGDEAFF; DNA: TGTGCCAGCAGTTTACCCTTTAGAGGGCGAAGCCCCGTTGGGGATGAAGCTTTCTTT
J: TRBJ1-1; size: -; V: TRBV18; D: -; CDR3: CASSPLDKNTEAFF; DNA: TGTGCCAGCTCACCGCTCGACAAGAACACTGAAGCTTTCTTT
J: TRBJ1-1; size: -; V: TRBV18; D: TRBD1; CDR3: CASSPIDRGLNTEAFF; DNA: TGTGCCAGCTCACCGATAGACAGGGGGTTGAACACTGAAGCTTTCTTT
J: TRBJ1-5; size: -; V: TRBV5-1; D: -; CDR3: CASSLMGTTGQPQHF; DNA: TGCGCCAGCAGCTTGATGGGAACGACGGGTCAGCCCCAGCATTTT
J: TRBJ2-1; size: once; V: TRBV29-1; D: TRBD1; CDR3: CSVDRGYNNEQFF; DNA: TGCAGCGTTGACAGGGGGTACAACAATGAGCAGTTCTTC
J: TRBJ2-7; size: -; V: TRBV5-1; D: -; CDR3: CASSLGLTRDVYEQYF; DNA: TGCGCCAGCAGCTTGGGACTGACCCGAGACGTCTACGAGCAGTACTTC
J: TRBJ1-6; size: -; V: TRBV28; D: -; CDR3: CASRLGGDNLISPLHF; DNA: TGTGCCAGCAGGCTAGGGGGGGACAACTTGATCTCACCCCTCCACTTT
J: TRBJ2-5; size: -; V: TRBV18; D: -; CDR3: CASSPLYSGFQETQYF; DNA: TGTGCCAGCTCACCACTCTACAGCGGTTTTCAAGAGACCCAGTACTTC
J: TRBJ1-2; size: -; V: TRBV29-1; D: -; CDR3: CSVEDLRGGGYTF; DNA: TGCAGCGTTGAAGATCTCAGAGGTGGAGGCTACACCTTC
J: TRBJ2-7; size: -; V: TRBV25-1; D: TRBD2; CDR3: CASSVSSGAAYEQYF; DNA: TGTGCCAGCAGTGTGTCCAGCGGGGCCGCCTACGAGCAGTACTTC
J: TRBJ1-2; size: -; V: TRBV29-1; D: -; CDR3: CSVWGNNYGYTF; DNA: TGCAGCGTTTGGGGAAATAACTATGGCTACACCTTC
J: TRBJ1-5; size: -; V: TRBV19; D: TRBD1; CDR3: CASTDRRNQPQHF; DNA: TGTGCCAGCACGGACAGGCGGAATCAGCCCCAGCATTTT
J: TRBJ1-2; size: -; V: TRBV18; D: -; CDR3: CASSPMSDNYGYTF; DNA: TGTGCCAGCTCACCAATGAGCGACAACTATGGCTACACCTTC
J: TRBJ2-3; size: -; V: TRBV7-9; D: -; CDR3: CASSLVIGVDTQYF; DNA: TGTGCCAGCAGCTTAGTGATCGGGGTAGATACGCAGTATTTT
J: TRBJ2-6; size: -; V: TRBV11-2; D: -; CDR3: CASSLAGLGANVLTF; DNA: TGTGCCAGCAGCTTAGCGGGGCTTGGGGCCAACGTCCTGACTTTC
J: TRBJ1-5; size: -; V: TRBV6-6; D: -; CDR3: CASSYEGLSNQPQHF; DNA: TGTGCCAGCAGTTACGAGGGTCTTAGCAATCAGCCCCAGCATTTT
J: TRBJ2-2; size: -; V: TRBV12-5; D: -; CDR3: CASGQDLFVGELFF; DNA: TGTGCTAGTGGCCAGGACCTTTTCGTCGGGGAGCTGTTTTTT
J: TRBJ2-5; size: -; V: TRBV29-1; D: -; CDR3: CSVDRDLETQYF; DNA: TGCAGCGTTGACAGGGATTTAGAGACCCAGTACTTC
J: TRBJ1-4; size: -; V: TRBV18; D: -; CDR3: CASSPEQGLNEKLFF; DNA: TGTGCCAGCTCACCCGAGCAGGGCCTCAATGAAAAACTGTTTTTT
J: TRBJ2-1; size: -; V: TRBV25-1; D: -; CDR3: CASSEFPNQQFF; DNA: TGTGCCAGCAGTGAATTTCCGAACCAGCAGTTCTTC
J: TRBJ2-7; size: -; V: TRBV28; D: TRBD1; CDR3: CASSTGTGLYEQYF; DNA: TGTGCCAGCAGCACCGGGACAGGGCTCTACGAGCAGTACTTC
J: TRBJ2-5; size: once; V: TRBV10-3; D: TRBD2; CDR3: CAISETSGQETQYF; DNA: TGTGCCATCAGTGAGACTAGCGGGCAAGAGACCCAGTACTTC
J: TRBJ1-4; size: -; V: TRBV19; D: -; CDR3: CASDGQNRPGELFF; DNA: TGTGCCAGTGATGGACAGAACCGCCCGGGGGAACTGTTTTTT
J: TRBJ1-2; size: -; V: TRBV14; D: -; CDR3: CASSQAREEGSYGYTF; DNA: TGTGCCAGCAGCCAGGCCCGCGAGGAGGGGAGCTATGGCTACACCTTC
J: TRBJ2-2; size: -; V: TRBV7-3; D: -; CDR3: CASSLNSRTGELFF; DNA: TGTGCCAGCAGCTTAAATAGTAGAACCGGGGAGCTGTTTTTT
J: TRBJ2-3; size: -; V: TRBV2; D: -; CDR3: CASSDWDTSTDTQYF; DNA: TGTGCCAGCAGTGACTGGGACACCAGCACAGATACGCAGTATTTT
J: TRBJ1-1; size: -; V: TRBV19; D: -; CDR3: CASTSTNAGGEAFF; DNA: TGTGCCAGTACCTCTACCAACGCTGGGGGTGAAGCTTTCTTT
J: TRBJ2-7; size: -; V: TRBV30; D: TRBD1; CDR3: CAWSGTRDSSYEQYF; DNA: TGTGCCTGGAGTGGGACCCGGGACAGCTCCTACGAGCAGTACTTC
J: TRBJ2-1; size: once; V: TRBV7-8; D: -; CDR3: CASSFGTNEQFF; DNA: TGTGCCAGCAGCTTCGGGACCAATGAGCAGTTCTTC
J: TRBJ2-6; size: -; V: TRBV27; D: -; CDR3: CATTSSGASGANVLTF; DNA: TGTGCCACAACATCGTCGGGGGCATCTGGGGCCAACGTCCTGACTTTC
J: TRBJ1-4; size: once; V: TRBV2; D: -; CDR3: CASRPNTGENEKLFF; DNA: TGTGCCAGCAGGCCAAACACGGGAGAAAATGAAAAACTGTTTTTT